The following is a T cell receptor beta chain sequence with its context. As yet, its antigen is unknown. CDR3 length: 13 amino acids. The ends were cut back, 6 bases at V and 8 bases at J, with 11 bases in the middle. This entry belongs to a study of T cell responses to AZD1222 COVID-19 vaccine. Study-level findings and limits: Most donors were white British, females outnumbered males, and clonal diversity was possibly underestimated.

Method: immunoSEQ multiplex PCR; TCRdb's copy keeps in-frame clones and lacks some. The table has more than 95,000 clones, approximately 90% seen once; the top ten hold 1.5% to 2%. Specimen: peripheral blood, collected 28 days after the second AZD1222 dose. The TCR comes from an adult who received the AZD1222 COVID-19 vaccine. The rearrangement joins TRBV12-3 or TRBV12-4 to TRBJ1-6, with a possible D match to TRBD1 (5 bases). This CDR3 reads CASRPDMYSPLHF. CDR3 nucleotides: TGTGCCAGCAGACCGGACATGTATTCACCCCTCCACTTT.